This entry describes one TCR beta chain. The deep-level immunoSEQ assay was used. In the sorted-subset replicate PCRs, around 220 ng DNA, tens of thousands of T cell genomes, was used. The protocol was immunoSEQ multiplex PCR, while the TCRdb copy is restricted to in-frame clones and leaves out a portion. The top ten hold less than 1.5% of the sample, which has roughly 1,800,000 clones, approximately 95% seen once. CD8 cells regarded as naive lacked CD45RO, were positively chosen for CCR7, and omitted terminally differentiated effector memory CD45RA+ cells. The data were taken from a study of shared clonotypes between healthy human individuals. Study-wide context: The study enrolled a couple of women and a few men aged 18 to 49. Three plates were used per donor for CD4 naive, three for CD4 memory, two for CD8 naive and one for CD8 memory.

The germline gives CDR1 LNHNV, CDR2 YYDKDF (reference sequence). V was shortened by 3 bases and J by 5 bases, with 19 bases between the two germline ends. This CDR3 comprises 16 residues. The TCR sequence derives from a man aged 18 to 29 in good health. V is TRBV15 and J is TRBJ2-5; weak D call: TRBD1 (6 bases). Sequenced sample: naive CD8+ T cells sorted from blood. The CDR3 is CATSRPPGHLRETQYF. The CDR3 region has the DNA TGTGCCACCAGCAGGCCCCCGGGACATTTGCGGGAGACCCAGTACTTC.